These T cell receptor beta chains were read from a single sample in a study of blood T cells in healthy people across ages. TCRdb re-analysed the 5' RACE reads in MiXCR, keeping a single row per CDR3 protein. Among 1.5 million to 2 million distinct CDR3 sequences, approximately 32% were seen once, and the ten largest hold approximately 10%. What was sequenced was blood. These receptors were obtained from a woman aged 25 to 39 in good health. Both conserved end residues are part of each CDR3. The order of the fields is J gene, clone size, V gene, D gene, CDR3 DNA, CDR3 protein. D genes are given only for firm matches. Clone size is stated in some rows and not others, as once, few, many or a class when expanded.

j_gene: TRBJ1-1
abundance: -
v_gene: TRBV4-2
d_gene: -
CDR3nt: TGTGCCAGCAGCCAAGAATCGACACGGGCGAACACTGAAGCTTTCTTT
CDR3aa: CASSQESTRANTEAFF

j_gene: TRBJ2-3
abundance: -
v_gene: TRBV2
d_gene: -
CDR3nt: TGTGCCAGCAGTGCAATTAGCCGGGGCACAGATACGCAGTATTTT
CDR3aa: CASSAISRGTDTQYF

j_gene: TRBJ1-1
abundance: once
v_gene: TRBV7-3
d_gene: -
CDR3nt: TGTGCCAGCAGCTTACAGGGAGTAGCTTTCTTT
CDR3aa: CASSLQGVAFF

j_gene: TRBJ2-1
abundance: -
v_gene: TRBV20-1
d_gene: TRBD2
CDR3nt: TGCAGTGGGGAGCGGGATGCAGGCAATGAGCAGTTCTTC
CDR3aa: CSGERDAGNEQFF

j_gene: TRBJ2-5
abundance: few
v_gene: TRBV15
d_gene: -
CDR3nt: TGTGCCACCAGCGGGCAGGGGCAAGAGACCCAGTACTTC
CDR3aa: CATSGQGQETQYF

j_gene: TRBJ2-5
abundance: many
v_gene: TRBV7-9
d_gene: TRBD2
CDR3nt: TGTGCCAGCAGCTTGACTAGCGGAGGACGGGAGACCCAGTACTTC
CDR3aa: CASSLTSGGRETQYF

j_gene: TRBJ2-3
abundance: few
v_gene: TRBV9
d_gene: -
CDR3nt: TGTGCCAGCAGCGCCCAGGGGGGGTACACAGATACGCAGTATTTT
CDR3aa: CASSAQGGYTDTQYF

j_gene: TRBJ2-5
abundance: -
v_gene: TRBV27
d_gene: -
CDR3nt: TGTGCCACCAGGGCCGACAACACACAAGAGACCCAGTACTTC
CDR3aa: CATRADNTQETQYF

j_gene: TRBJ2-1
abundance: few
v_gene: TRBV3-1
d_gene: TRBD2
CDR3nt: TGTGCCAGCAGCCGAACCTCCGGGACTAGCGGCAATGAGCAGTTCTTC
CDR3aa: CASSRTSGTSGNEQFF

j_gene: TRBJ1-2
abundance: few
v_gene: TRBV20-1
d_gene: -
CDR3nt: TGCAGTGCTTTAACAGGGATGAACTATGGCTACACCTTC
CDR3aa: CSALTGMNYGYTF

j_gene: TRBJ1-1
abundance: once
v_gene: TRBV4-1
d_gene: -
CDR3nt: TGCGCCAGCAGCCACACTAATACAGGGGAAGCTTTCTTT
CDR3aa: CASSHTNTGEAFF

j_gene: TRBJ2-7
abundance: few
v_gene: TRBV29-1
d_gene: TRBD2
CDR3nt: TGCAGCGTTGAGGACCCCGGGGGGACTAGCGGGGGGGCCTACGAGCAGTACTTC
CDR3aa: CSVEDPGGTSGGAYEQYF

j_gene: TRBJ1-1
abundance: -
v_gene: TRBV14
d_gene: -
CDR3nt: TGTGCCAGCAGCCAGGCGTACACTGAAGCTTTCTTT
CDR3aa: CASSQAYTEAFF

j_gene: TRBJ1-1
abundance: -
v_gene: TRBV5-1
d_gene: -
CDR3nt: TGCGCCAGTAGCAACAGCGATAACACTGAAGCTTTCTTT
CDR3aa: CASSNSDNTEAFF

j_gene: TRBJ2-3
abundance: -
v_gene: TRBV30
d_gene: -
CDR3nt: TGTGCCTGGAGTGTCTACAGCACAGATACGCAGTATTTT
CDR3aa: CAWSVYSTDTQYF

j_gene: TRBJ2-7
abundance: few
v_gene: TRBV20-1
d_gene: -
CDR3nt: TGCAGTGCTAGAGCTCACGACGGGAGTTCCTACGAGCAGTACTTC
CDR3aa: CSARAHDGSSYEQYF

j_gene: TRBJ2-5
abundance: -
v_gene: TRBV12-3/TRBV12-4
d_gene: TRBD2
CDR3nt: TGTGCCAGCACCCTAACAGCGGGGGAGACCCAGTACTTC
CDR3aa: CASTLTAGETQYF

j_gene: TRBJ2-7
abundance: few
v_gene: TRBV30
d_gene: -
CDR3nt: TGTGCCAGTAGGATGGGCACAGGGATCTCCTACGAGCAGTACTTC
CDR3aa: CASRMGTGISYEQYF

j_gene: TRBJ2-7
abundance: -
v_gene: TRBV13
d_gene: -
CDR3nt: TGTGCCAGCAGCCCTGAAGCCTTGTCTGTGAGCTCCTACGAGCAGTACTTC
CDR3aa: CASSPEALSVSSYEQYF

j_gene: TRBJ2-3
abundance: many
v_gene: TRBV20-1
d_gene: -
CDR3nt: TGCAGTGCTAGAGATGCGGGACACCAGGTGGGGAATACGCAGTATTTT
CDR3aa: CSARDAGHQVGNTQYF

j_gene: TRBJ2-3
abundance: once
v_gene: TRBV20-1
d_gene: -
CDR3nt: TGCAGTGCTAGAGATCAGATTAGCCACACAGATACGCAGTATTTT
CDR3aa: CSARDQISHTDTQYF

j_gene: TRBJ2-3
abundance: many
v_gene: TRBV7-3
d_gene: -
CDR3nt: TGTGCCAGCAGAGCTTCCGGCACAGATACGCAGTATTTT
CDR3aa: CASRASGTDTQYF

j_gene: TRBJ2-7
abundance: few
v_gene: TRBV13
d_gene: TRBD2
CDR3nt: TGTGCCAGCAGCCGCCCGACTAGCGGGAGCTACGAGCAGTACTTC
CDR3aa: CASSRPTSGSYEQYF

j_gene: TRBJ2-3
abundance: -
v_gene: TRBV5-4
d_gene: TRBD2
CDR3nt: TGTGCCAGCAGCCCACGGGGGGGCCTTGATACGCAGTATTTT
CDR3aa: CASSPRGGLDTQYF

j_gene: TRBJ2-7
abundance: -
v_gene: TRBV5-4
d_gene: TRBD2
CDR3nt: TGTGCCAGCAGCTGGGGCGGACTAGCGGGAGAGGGGGACGAGCAGTACTTC
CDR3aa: CASSWGGLAGEGDEQYF

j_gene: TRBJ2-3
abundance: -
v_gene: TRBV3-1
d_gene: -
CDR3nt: TGTGCCAGCAGCCAGTCGAGGACGACCGGTACGCAGTATTTT
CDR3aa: CASSQSRTTGTQYF